This TCR beta chain was identified in a study of blood T cell repertoires in COVID-19. In the study overall: Both acute and convalescent COVID-19 samples were obtained from the United States, Italy and Spain. The cDNA or gDNA used as material had been derived from T cells, B-cell-depleted T cells, or PBMCs.

As handled by the study authors: Using reference gene primer amplification, nucleated cell counts were estimated. Generated by immunoSEQ multiplex PCR, the TCRdb table keeps only in-frame clones and is missing some. The D gene and trimming were derived from the DNA, and the V and J assignments and clone size from that table. The sample holds about 330,000 clones, roughly 86% seen once. Germline trimming cut 0 bases from V and 11 bases from J; bases unmatched to any gene: 14. CDR3 length equals 18 residues. The germline V gene has CDR1 LGHNA and CDR2 YNFKEQ. This receptor was obtained from a man aged 30 to 39 with COVID-19, enrolled during active disease. The chain has TRBV4-2 and TRBJ2-1; 12 bases line up with TRBD2. The sequencing input was peripheral blood. Here the CDR3 DNA reads TGTGCCAGCAGCCAAGATAGGTCGTCCGGAGGACTAGCGGGGCAGCAGTTCTTC. Its translation is CASSQDRSSGGLAGQQFF.